This TCR beta chain is from a study of T-cell reconstitution after alpha-beta-depleted transplantation in children. Preparing the TCRbeta library involved the use of unique molecular identifiers. In TCRdb, the PCR reads were re-called with MiXCR into one record per CDR3 protein. The repertoire holds approximately 400,000 distinct CDR3 sequences, with about a tenth as singletons. The germline V gene has CDR1 SNHLY and CDR2 FYNNEI. Trimming cost V 7 bases and J 4 bases, with 16 bases left between them. This CDR3 has 15 residues. The chain carries TRBV2 and TRBJ2-2; D possibly uses TRBD1 or TRBD2 (6 bases each). This TCR was recovered from a human donor who donated a stem cell graft to a child with acute myeloid leukemia. Sequences were derived from PBMCs from the stem cell graft donor, sampled from the stem cell graft. The CDR3 coding sequence is TGTGCCAGCATTGGGGGGCAGCCCCCCACCGGGGAGCTGTTTTTT. Translating it yields CASIGGQPPTGELFF.